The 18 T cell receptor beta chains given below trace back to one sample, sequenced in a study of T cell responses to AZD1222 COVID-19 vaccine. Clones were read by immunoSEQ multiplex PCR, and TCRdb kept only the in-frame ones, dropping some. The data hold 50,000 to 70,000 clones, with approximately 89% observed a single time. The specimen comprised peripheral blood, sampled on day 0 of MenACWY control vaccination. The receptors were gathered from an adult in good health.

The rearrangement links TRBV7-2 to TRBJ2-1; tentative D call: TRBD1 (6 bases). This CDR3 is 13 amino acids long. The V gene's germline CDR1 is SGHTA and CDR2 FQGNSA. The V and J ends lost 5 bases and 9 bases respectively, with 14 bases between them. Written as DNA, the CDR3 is TGTGCCAGCAGCCTCGGGACAACTGCTGAGCAGTTCTTC. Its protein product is CASSLGTTAEQFF.

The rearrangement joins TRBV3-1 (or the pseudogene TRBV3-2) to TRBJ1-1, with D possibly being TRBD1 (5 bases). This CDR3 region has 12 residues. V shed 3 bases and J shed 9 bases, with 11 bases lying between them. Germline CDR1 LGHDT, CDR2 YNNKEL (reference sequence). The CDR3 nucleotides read TGTGCCAGCAGCCAGGGACTGAGAAAAGCTTTCTTT. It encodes CASSQGLRKAFF.

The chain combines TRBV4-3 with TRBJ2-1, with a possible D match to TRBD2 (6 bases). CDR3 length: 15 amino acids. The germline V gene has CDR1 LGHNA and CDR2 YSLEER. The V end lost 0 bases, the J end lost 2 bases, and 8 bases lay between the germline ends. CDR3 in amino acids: CASSQDSGAYNEQFF. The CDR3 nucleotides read TGCGCCAGCAGCCAAGATAGCGGCGCCTACAATGAGCAGTTCTTC.

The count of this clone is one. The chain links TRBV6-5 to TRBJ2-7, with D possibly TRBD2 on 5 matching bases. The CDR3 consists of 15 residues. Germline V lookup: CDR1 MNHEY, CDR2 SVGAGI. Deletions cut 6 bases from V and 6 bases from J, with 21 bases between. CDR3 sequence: CASRTGRWGEGEQYF. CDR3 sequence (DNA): TGTGCCAGCAGGACCGGACGTTGGGGAGAGGGCGAGCAGTACTTC.

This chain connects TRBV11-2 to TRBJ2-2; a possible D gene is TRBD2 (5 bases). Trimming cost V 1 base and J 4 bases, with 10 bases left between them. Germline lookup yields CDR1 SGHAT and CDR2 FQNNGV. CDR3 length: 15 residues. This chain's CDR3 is CASSLAGLLTGELFF. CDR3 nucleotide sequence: TGTGCCAGCAGCTTAGCTGGACTTCTCACCGGGGAGCTGTTTTTT.

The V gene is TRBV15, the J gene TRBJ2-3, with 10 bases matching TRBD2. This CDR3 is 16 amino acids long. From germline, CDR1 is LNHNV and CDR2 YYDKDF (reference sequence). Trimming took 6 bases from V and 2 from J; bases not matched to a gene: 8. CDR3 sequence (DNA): TGTGCCACCAGGCTCGGGACTAGCGAATACACAGATACGCAGTATTTT. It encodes CATRLGTSEYTDTQYF.

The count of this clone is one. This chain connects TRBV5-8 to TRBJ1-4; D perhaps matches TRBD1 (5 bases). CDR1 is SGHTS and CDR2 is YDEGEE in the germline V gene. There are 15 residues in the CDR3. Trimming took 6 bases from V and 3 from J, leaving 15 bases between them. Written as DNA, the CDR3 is TGTGCCAGCACCAATTATGGGGGATCTAATGAAAAACTGTTTTTT. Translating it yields CASTNYGGSNEKLFF. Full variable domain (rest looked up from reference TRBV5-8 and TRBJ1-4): EAGVTQSPTHLIKTRGQQATLRCSPISGHTSVYWYQQALGLGLQFLLWYDEGEERNRGNFPPRFSGRQFPNYSSELNVNALELEDSALYLCASTNYGGSNEKLFFGSGTQLSVL.

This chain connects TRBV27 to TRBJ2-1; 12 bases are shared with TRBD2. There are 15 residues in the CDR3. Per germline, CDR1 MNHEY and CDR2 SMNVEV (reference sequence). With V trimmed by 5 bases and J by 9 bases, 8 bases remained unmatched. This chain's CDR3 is CASSPLAGGPAEQFF. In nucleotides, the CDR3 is TGTGCCAGCAGTCCCCTAGCGGGAGGGCCGGCTGAGCAGTTCTTC.

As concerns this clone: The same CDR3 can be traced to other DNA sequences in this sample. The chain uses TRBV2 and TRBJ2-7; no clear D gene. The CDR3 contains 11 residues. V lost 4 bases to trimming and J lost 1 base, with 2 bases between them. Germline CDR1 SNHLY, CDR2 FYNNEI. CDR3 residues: CASSVSYEQYF. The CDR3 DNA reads TGTGCCAGCAGTGTTTCCTACGAGCAGTACTTC.

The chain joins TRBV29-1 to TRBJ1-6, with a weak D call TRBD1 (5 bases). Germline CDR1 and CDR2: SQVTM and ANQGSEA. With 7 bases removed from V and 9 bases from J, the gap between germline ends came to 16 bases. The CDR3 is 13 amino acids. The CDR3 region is CSAERGCTSPLHF. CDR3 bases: TGCAGCGCCGAACGGGGGTGTACTTCACCCCTCCACTTT.

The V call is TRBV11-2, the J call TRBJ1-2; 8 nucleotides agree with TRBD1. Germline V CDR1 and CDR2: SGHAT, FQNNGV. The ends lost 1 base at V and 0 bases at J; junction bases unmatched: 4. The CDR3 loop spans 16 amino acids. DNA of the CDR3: TGTGCCAGCAGCTTAGGGCGGGGACAGGCTAACTATGGCTACACCTTC. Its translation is CASSLGRGQANYGYTF. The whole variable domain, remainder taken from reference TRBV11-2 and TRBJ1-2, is EAGVAQSPRYKIIEKRQSVAFWCNPISGHATLYWYQQILGQGPKLLIQFQNNGVVDDSQLPKDRFSAERLKGVDSTLKIQPAKLEDSAVYLCASSLGRGQANYGYTFGSGTRLTVV.

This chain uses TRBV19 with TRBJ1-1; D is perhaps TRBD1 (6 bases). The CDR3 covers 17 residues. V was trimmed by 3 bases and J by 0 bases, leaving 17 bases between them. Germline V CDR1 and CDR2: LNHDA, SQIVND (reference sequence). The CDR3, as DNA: TGTGCCAGTAGTATCCCACAGGGTGGAAGCATGAACACTGAAGCTTTCTTT. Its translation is CASSIPQGGSMNTEAFF.

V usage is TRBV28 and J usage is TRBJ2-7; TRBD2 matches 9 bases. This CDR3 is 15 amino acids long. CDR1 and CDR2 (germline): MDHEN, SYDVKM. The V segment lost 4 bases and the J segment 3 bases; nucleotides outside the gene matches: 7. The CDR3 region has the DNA TGTGCCAGCAGTTATACTAGCGGGTCAATCTACGAGCAGTACTTC. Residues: CASSYTSGSIYEQYF.

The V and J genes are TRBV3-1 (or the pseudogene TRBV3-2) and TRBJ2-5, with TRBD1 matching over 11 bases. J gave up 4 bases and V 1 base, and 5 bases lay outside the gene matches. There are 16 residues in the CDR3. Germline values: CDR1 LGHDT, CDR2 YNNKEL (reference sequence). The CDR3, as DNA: TGTGCCAGCAGCCAAGGGACAGGGGGCTTGAGAGAGACCCAGTACTTC. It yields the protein CASSQGTGGLRETQYF.

The CDR3 sequence: CASSFGRGYVGGAFF. In DNA, the CDR3 is TGTGCCAGCAGCTTTGGCAGGGGGTATGTTGGAGGAGCTTTCTTT. This chain connects TRBV5-6 to TRBJ1-1; TRBD1 matches 7 bases. The CDR3 consists of 15 residues. The ends lost 2 bases at V and 10 bases at J; junction bases unmatched: 14. CDR1 and CDR2 from the germline V gene are SGHDT and YYEEEE.

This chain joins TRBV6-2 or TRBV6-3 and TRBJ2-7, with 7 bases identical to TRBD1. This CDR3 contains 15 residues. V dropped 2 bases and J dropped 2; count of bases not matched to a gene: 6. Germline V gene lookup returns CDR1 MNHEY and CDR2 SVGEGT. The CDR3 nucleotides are TGTGCCAGCAGTTACGGGTGGACAGGCCCCTACGAGCAGTACTTC. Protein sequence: CASSYGWTGPYEQYF.

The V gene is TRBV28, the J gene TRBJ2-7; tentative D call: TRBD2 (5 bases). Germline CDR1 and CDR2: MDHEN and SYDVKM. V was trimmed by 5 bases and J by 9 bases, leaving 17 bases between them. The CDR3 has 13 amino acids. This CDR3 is CASSPPLPEGQYF. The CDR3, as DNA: TGTGCCAGCAGTCCCCCCCTCCCTGAGGGGCAGTACTTC.

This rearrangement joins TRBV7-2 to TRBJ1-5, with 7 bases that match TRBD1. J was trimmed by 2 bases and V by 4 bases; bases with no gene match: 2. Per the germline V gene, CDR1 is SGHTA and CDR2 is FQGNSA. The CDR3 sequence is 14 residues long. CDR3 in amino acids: CASSSGTGNQPQHF. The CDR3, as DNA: TGTGCCAGCAGCTCCGGGACAGGCAATCAGCCCCAGCATTTT.